This note documents a single T cell receptor (beta chain) sequence. Its specificity is not known. This CDR3 spans 12 amino acids. Trimming removed 2 bases from V and 6 bases from J, with 5 bases in between. The germline gives CDR1 SGHTA, CDR2 FQGNSA. This sample was included in a study of shared clonotypes between healthy human individuals. Study results and limitations: Rarefaction revealed incomplete sorted-subset sequencing despite large depth. Approximately 5.1% was the fraction of naive CD4 clonotypes found shared across a few donors. Limited genetic and exposure-history diversity came from having few donors.

The data were produced by immunoSEQ multiplex PCR, yet TCRdb's version contains in-frame clones alone and is incomplete. The sample has 1,400,000 or so clones, around 98.5% seen once. The material sequenced was naive CD4+ T cells sorted from blood. Noted subset: CD45RA+ positively selected. The receptor's source is a man aged 30 to 39 in good health. The rearrangement uses TRBV7-2 and TRBJ2-1; D is uncertain. CDR3 DNA: TGTGCCAGCAGCTTAACGACCAATGAGCAGTTCTTC. It yields the protein CASSLTTNEQFF.